Following are 31 T cell receptor beta chains from one sample sequenced in a study of blood T cell repertoires in COVID-19. This table comes from immunoSEQ multiplex PCR, and its TCRdb copy is limited to in-frame clones, with some not included. The sample yields about 90,000 clones, about 86% seen once. Sequenced: peripheral blood. Receptor source: an elderly man with acute or convalescent COVID-19.

This clone was counted a single time. V and J are TRBV19 and TRBJ1-6; D gene uncertain. The CDR3 totals 15 residues. The V end was cut by 4 bases, the J end by 6 bases, with 13 bases between. The germline V gene has CDR1 LNHDA and CDR2 SQIVND (reference sequence). Written as DNA, the CDR3 is TGTGCCAGTAGTACGTCCACCCGGTCTAATTCACCCCTCCACTTT. Encoded protein: CASSTSTRSNSPLHF.

The V gene is TRBV28, the J gene TRBJ1-4; D is perhaps TRBD1 (5 bases). CDR1 is MDHEN and CDR2 is SYDVKM in the germline V gene. CDR3 length: 16 residues. V was trimmed by 2 bases and J by 7 bases, leaving 17 bases between them. For the CDR3, the DNA is TGTGCCAGCAGTTTAATTAGCGCCTCGGGGGGTGAAAAACTGTTTTTT. This gives the protein CASSLISASGGEKLFF.

Of note for this clone: Other DNA sequences in the same sample also yield this CDR3. The chain couples TRBV5-1 to TRBJ2-7, with 9 positions matching TRBD1. Germline CDR1 and CDR2: SGHRS and YFSETQ. CDR3 length equals 15 residues. V dropped 0 bases and J dropped 1; count of bases not matched to a gene: 2. The CDR3 bases are TGCGCCAGCAGCTTGGGCGGGACAGGGTCCTACGAGCAGTACTTC. It is translated as CASSLGGTGSYEQYF.

This chain uses TRBV7-8 with TRBJ1-4; tentatively, D is TRBD1 (5 bases). The CDR3 length is 18 residues. V lost 5 bases to trimming and J lost 1 base, with 20 bases between them. Germline values: CDR1 SGHVS, CDR2 FQNEAQ. CDR3 bases: TGTGCCAGCAGCCATTCGGGGGTTGGGGTTGGAACTAATGAAAAACTGTTTTTT. This codes for CASSHSGVGVGTNEKLFF.

The chain is built from TRBV10-3 and TRBJ1-1; a possible D gene is TRBD1 (6 bases). V lost 0 bases and J 6 bases, leaving 14 bases between the germline ends. In germline, CDR1 is ENHRY, CDR2 SYGVKD. The CDR3 contains 15 residues. The CDR3 sequence is CAISESTSGVSEAFF. CDR3 in DNA: TGTGCCATCAGTGAGTCGACGTCAGGGGTGTCTGAAGCTTTCTTT.

This chain links TRBV29-1 with TRBJ1-1; 10 bases are a match to TRBD1. V shed 7 bases, J shed 4 bases, and the junction held 15 bases outside the gene matches. The CDR3 extends over 16 amino acids. CDR1 SQVTM and CDR2 ANQGSEA come from the germline V gene. The CDR3 loop is CSGSRDRGEGGTEAFF. The DNA of the CDR3 is TGCAGCGGCAGCCGGGACAGGGGTGAGGGGGGCACTGAAGCTTTCTTT.

This clone appeared once. The chain is built from TRBV29-1 and TRBJ2-5; 8 positions agree with TRBD2. V lost 5 bases and J lost 4; bases outside the gene matches: 9. This CDR3 has 14 amino acids. The germline V gene has CDR1 SQVTM and CDR2 ANQGSEA. The DNA for the CDR3 is TGCAGCGTTCCTAGGGTGGGACTAGGAGAGACCCAGTACTTC. This sequence encodes CSVPRVGLGETQYF.

The chain links TRBV15 to TRBJ2-1; TRBD2 agrees at 10 bases. CDR3 size: 16 residues. V lost 0 bases and J lost 6; bases outside the gene matches: 5. Germline V CDR1 and CDR2: LNHNV, YYDKDF (reference sequence). Written as DNA, the CDR3 is TGTGCCACCAGCAGAGAAGGGCTAGCGGGAGTCAATGAGCAGTTCTTC. This sequence encodes CATSREGLAGVNEQFF. The full variable domain, with the rest looked up from reference TRBV15 and TRBJ2-1, is DAMVIQNPRYQVTQFGKPVTLSCSQTLNHNVMYWYQQKSSQAPKLLFHYYDKDFNNEADTPDNFQSRRPNTSFCFLDIRSPGLGDTAMYLCATSREGLAGVNEQFFGPGTRLTVL.

The genes are TRBV19 and TRBJ2-2; TRBD2 is a possible D gene (5 bases). This CDR3 has 13 residues. The germline CDR1 and CDR2 sequences are LNHDA and SQIVND (reference sequence). Deletions cut 3 bases from V and 5 bases from J, with 7 bases between. The CDR3 sequence: CASSMIATGELFF. As DNA, the CDR3 is TGTGCCAGTAGTATGATAGCGACCGGGGAGCTGTTTTTT.

This chain joins TRBV24-1 and TRBJ2-3, with 9 bases matching TRBD1. This CDR3 spans 16 amino acids. Per the germline V gene, CDR1 is KGHDR and CDR2 is SFDVKD. J gave up 3 bases and V 4 bases, and 7 bases lay outside the gene matches. The CDR3 DNA reads TGTGCCACCAGTGACCTCAGAGGGACAGGGACAGATACGCAGTATTTT. Its protein product is CATSDLRGTGTDTQYF.

The chain uses TRBV24-1 and TRBJ2-3, with TRBD1 matching over 9 bases. CDR1 and CDR2 from the germline V gene are KGHDR and SFDVKD. The V gene end was trimmed by 0 bases and the J gene end by 11 bases; junction bases not matched to a gene: 8. The CDR3 totals 15 residues. CDR3 in DNA: TGTGCCACCAGTGATTTGCGGACAGGGGAGGCAGGGCAGTATTTT. The encoded protein is CATSDLRTGEAGQYF.

In nucleotides, the CDR3 is TGCAGCGTTGAGGCTTGGAACACTGAAGCTTTCTTT. Amino acid sequence: CSVEAWNTEAFF. The J gene is TRBJ1-1, the V gene TRBV29-1; D not certain. Between the trimmed V and J ends, which lost 3 bases and 1 base, there was a span of 6 bases. Germline values: CDR1 SQVTM, CDR2 ANQGSEA. The CDR3 has 12 residues.

This clone came up a few times. This chain joins TRBV2 and TRBJ1-6; 11 bases are shared with TRBD1. CDR3 size: 16 residues. J gave up 5 bases and V 7 bases, and 7 bases lay outside the gene matches. CDR1 is SNHLY and CDR2 is FYNNEI in the germline V gene. CDR3 in amino acids: CASIRDRGVDNSPLHF. The CDR3 DNA sequence: TGTGCCAGCATCCGGGACAGGGGGGTAGATAATTCACCCCTCCACTTT. Looking up the rest from reference TRBV2 and TRBJ1-6 gives the full variable domain: EPEVTQTPSHQVTQMGQEVILRCVPISNHLYFYWYRQILGQKVEFLVSFYNNEISEKSEIFDDQFSVERPDGSNFTLKIRSTKLEDSAMYFCASIRDRGVDNSPLHFGNGTRLTVT.

The chain recombines TRBV3-1 (or the pseudogene TRBV3-2) with TRBJ2-5, with D hard to call. Per germline, CDR1 LGHDT and CDR2 YNNKEL (reference sequence). The CDR3 consists of 12 residues. The V gene lost 0 bases and the J gene lost 9 bases, with 8 bases spanning the gap. The CDR3, as DNA: TGTGCCAGCAGCCAAGATTTGGAGTCCCAGTACTTC. The encoded protein is CASSQDLESQYF.

This clone was observed a single time. This chain joins TRBV5-1 and TRBJ2-1; TRBD1 is a possible D gene (5 bases). CDR1 is SGHRS and CDR2 is YFSETQ in the germline V gene. This CDR3 has 15 residues. V was shortened by 0 bases and J by 2 bases, with 9 bases between the two germline ends. This CDR3 reads CASSLEGLTYNEQFF. CDR3 DNA sequence: TGCGCCAGCAGCTTGGAGGGGTTGACCTACAATGAGCAGTTCTTC.

This clone was observed a handful of times. The chain carries TRBV6-2 or TRBV6-3 and TRBJ2-7, with 9 positions matching TRBD1. This CDR3 comprises 14 residues. Trimming at V came to 2 bases and at J to 3 bases, leaving 2 bases not matched to a gene. Looked up from germline, CDR1 is MNHEY and CDR2 is SVGEGT. CDR3 loop: CASSYGGQGYEQYF. In DNA, the CDR3 is TGTGCCAGCAGTTACGGGGGACAGGGCTACGAGCAGTACTTC.

This chain uses TRBV28 with TRBJ2-7; 9 bases are shared with TRBD1. CDR3 size: 15 residues. Germline lookup yields CDR1 MDHEN and CDR2 SYDVKM. J lost 4 bases, V lost 2 bases, and 6 bases had no gene match. The DNA of the CDR3 is TGTGCCAGCAGTTTAATCGACAGGGGGGGGTACGAGCAGTACTTC. Its protein is CASSLIDRGGYEQYF.

The chain employs TRBV10-3 and TRBJ2-3; 9 bases are a match to TRBD1. Germline CDR1 ENHRY, CDR2 SYGVKD. The CDR3 has 16 amino acids. V shed 6 bases, J shed 3 bases, and the junction held 10 bases outside the gene matches. CDR3 region: CAISAGRTGVTDTQYF. CDR3 nucleotide sequence: TGTGCCATCAGCGCGGGTCGGACAGGGGTAACAGATACGCAGTATTTT.

In this sample, this clone turned up a few times. V usage is TRBV6-2 or TRBV6-3 and J usage is TRBJ2-2, with TRBD2 matching 7 bases. The germline V gene has CDR1 MNHEY and CDR2 SVGEGT. The CDR3 is 14 residues long. The trim removed 1 base at V and 5 bases at J, leaving 1 base unmatched. The CDR3 region is CASSYFGGTGELFF. The CDR3 bases are TGTGCCAGCAGTTACTTCGGGGGGACCGGGGAGCTGTTTTTT.

The chain is built from TRBV28 and TRBJ1-2; the D gene is possibly TRBD1 (5 bases). The germline V gene has CDR1 MDHEN and CDR2 SYDVKM. The CDR3 sequence is 12 residues long. V dropped 6 bases and J dropped 4 bases, with 9 bases sitting between them. The CDR3 DNA is TGTGCCAGCAGACTTCAGGGCTATGGCTACACCTTC. Protein sequence: CASRLQGYGYTF.

The rearrangement uses TRBV4-1 and TRBJ2-3, with a tentative D call TRBD2 (6 bases). The germline V and J ends were trimmed by 0 bases and 1 base, with 14 bases remaining between them. The CDR3 totals 17 residues. From germline, CDR1 is MGHRA and CDR2 YSYEKL. The CDR3 region has the DNA TGCGCCAGCAGCCAAGATGGTAGCGGTTTCCGCACAGATACGCAGTATTTT. Its translation is CASSQDGSGFRTDTQYF.

This chain links TRBV28 with TRBJ1-5; the match to TRBD1 covers 7 bases. Germline V gene lookup returns CDR1 MDHEN and CDR2 SYDVKM. The trim removed 5 bases at V and 5 bases at J, leaving 6 bases unmatched. CDR3 length: 14 amino acids. In DNA form, the CDR3 reads TGTGCCAGCAGTCCGGGACAGACTGATCAGCCCCAGCATTTT. Translating gives CASSPGQTDQPQHF.

CDR3 amino acids: CASSYPGVPEAFF. CDR3 nucleotide sequence: TGTGCCAGCAGTTACCCGGGGGTACCTGAAGCTTTCTTT. The J gene is TRBJ1-1, the V gene TRBV6-5; possibly TRBD1 for D (5 bases). Looked up from germline, CDR1 is MNHEY and CDR2 is SVGAGI. Trimming shortened V by 2 bases and J by 6 bases, and 10 bases separated the two germline ends. The CDR3 sequence is 13 residues long.

This rearrangement joins TRBV7-8 to TRBJ2-7; TRBD2 matches 7 bases. The CDR3 runs 15 residues. CDR1 and CDR2 (germline): SGHVS, FQNEAQ. The V segment lost 1 base and the J segment 7 bases; nucleotides outside the gene matches: 10. In DNA form, the CDR3 reads TGTGCCAGCAGCTTAGGAGTGGCGGGAGTTGGGGAGCAGTACTTC. Translation: CASSLGVAGVGEQYF. The whole variable domain, remainder taken from reference TRBV7-8 and TRBJ2-7, is GAGVSQSPRYKVAKRGQDVALRCDPISGHVSLFWYQQALGQGPEFLTYFQNEAQLDKSGLPSDRFFAERPEGSVSTLKIQRTQQEDSAVYLCASSLGVAGVGEQYFGPGTRLTVT.

The rearrangement joins TRBV2 to TRBJ2-5, with D perhaps matching TRBD1 (7 bases). Germline CDR1 SNHLY, CDR2 FYNNEI. This CDR3 comprises 14 residues. V was clipped by 4 bases and J by 4 bases, with 13 bases between them. CDR3 protein: CASSGGRGAETQYF. CDR3 DNA sequence: TGTGCCAGCAGTGGGGGCAGGGGGGCAGAGACCCAGTACTTC.

This sequence joins TRBV5-4 and TRBJ1-1; 7 positions agree with TRBD1. V trimming: 3 bases; J trimming: 0 bases; junction bases outside the gene matches: 8. Germline CDR1 and CDR2: SGHNT and YYREEE (reference sequence). This CDR3 has 16 amino acids. CDR3 loop: CASSSGTGQMNTEAFF. The DNA of the CDR3 is TGTGCCAGCAGCTCAGGGACGGGACAGATGAACACTGAAGCTTTCTTT.

The chain combines TRBV7-2 with TRBJ1-4; the match to TRBD1 covers 7 bases. V lost 4 bases to trimming and J lost 2 bases; unmatched junction nucleotides: 1. CDR3 length: 14 residues. Germline V gives CDR1 SGHTA, CDR2 FQGNSA. DNA of the CDR3: TGTGCCAGCAGCTCGGACAGGACTAATGAAAAACTGTTTTTT. This translates into CASSSDRTNEKLFF.

This clone came up once. The genes are TRBV19 and TRBJ1-4; 9 positions match TRBD1. Germline-derived CDR1 and CDR2 are LNHDA and SQIVND (reference sequence). This CDR3 contains 17 residues. The V and J ends lost 6 bases and 8 bases, in that order; junction bases with no gene match: 16. CDR3 sequence: CASRTRLPGQGIEKLFF. CDR3 bases: TGTGCCAGTAGGACGAGACTGCCGGGACAGGGTATCGAAAAACTGTTTTTT.

The chain couples TRBV12-3 or TRBV12-4 to TRBJ1-2; 10 bases agree with TRBD1. Unmatched junction bases numbered 1, after V lost 6 bases and J lost 6 bases. This CDR3 has 12 residues. The CDR3 loop is CASRGTGDGYTF. CDR3 nucleotide sequence: TGTGCCAGCAGGGGGACAGGGGATGGCTACACCTTC.

The chain uses TRBV6-2 or TRBV6-3 and TRBJ1-1, with D perhaps matching TRBD1 (5 bases). Trimming stripped 1 base from V and 4 bases from J, with 10 bases between. This CDR3 has 14 residues. From germline, CDR1 is MNHEY and CDR2 SVGEGT. The CDR3 DNA is TGTGCCAGCAGTTACTGGGGGGGTAGCACTGAAGCTTTCTTT. Encoded protein: CASSYWGGSTEAFF.

The chain is built from TRBV19 and TRBJ2-7; possibly TRBD1 for D (6 bases). This CDR3 region has 16 residues. The V gene's germline CDR1 is LNHDA and CDR2 SQIVND (reference sequence). V was clipped by 5 bases and J by 2 bases, with 19 bases between them. The CDR3 bases are TGTGCCAGTAGTGCCCAGGGACACTCGACGGCCTACGAGCAGTACTTC. It encodes CASSAQGHSTAYEQYF.